This is a list of T cell receptor beta chains from one sample in a study of cytomegalovirus exposure and HLA in healthy donors. Libraries were prepared by immunoSEQ multiplex PCR; TCRdb keeps only in-frame clonotypes and omits some of them. The sample has some 48,000 clones. Sequenced sample: PBMCs. The receptors stem from a male donor in good health and CMV-seropositive. Each CDR3 is given with its conserved first and last residue. D genes are given only for firm matches.

len	v_gene	d_gene	j_gene	CDR3aa	CDR3nt
15	TRBV18	TRBD1	TRBJ1-5	CASSPTGGRVQPQHF	TGTGCCAGCTCACCGACAGGGGGCAGGGTTCAGCCCCAGCATTTT
14	TRBV5-1	.	TRBJ1-1	CASSLVGSAHEAFF	TGCGCCAGCAGCTTGGTCGGGTCAGCTCATGAAGCTTTCTTT
16	TRBV4-2	TRBD1	TRBJ1-3	CASSPPGQGTGNTIYF	TGTGCCAGCAGCCCACCGGGACAGGGGACGGGAAACACCATATATTTT
14	TRBV18	.	TRBJ1-5	CASSPTDINQPQHF	TGTGCCAGCTCACCAACGGACATCAATCAGCCCCAGCATTTT
14	TRBV7-2	.	TRBJ1-4	CASSLGLANEKLFF	TGTGCCAGCAGCTTGGGGCTGGCTAATGAAAAACTGTTTTTT
12	TRBV6-1	.	TRBJ1-1	CASSERGTEAFF	TGTGCCAGCAGTGAAAGAGGCACTGAAGCTTTCTTT
12	TRBV28	.	TRBJ2-3	CASSPYTDTQYF	TGTGCCAGCAGTCCCTACACAGATACGCAGTATTTT
16	TRBV4-2	.	TRBJ1-4	CASSQGGAGGNEKLFF	TGTGCCAGCAGCCAAGGAGGGGCGGGGGGTAATGAAAAACTGTTTTTT
14	TRBV5-6	TRBD1	TRBJ1-2	CASSPQGAIGGYTF	TGTGCCAGCAGCCCACAGGGGGCGATTGGGGGCTACACCTTC
16	TRBV11-2	.	TRBJ2-7	CASSLVESGTQYEQYF	TGTGCCAGCAGCTTAGTGGAATCCGGGACACAGTACGAGCAGTACTTC
16	TRBV27	.	TRBJ1-6	CASTARFVTVGSPLHF	TGTGCCAGCACCGCCCGTTTTGTGACAGTAGGTTCACCCCTCCACTTT
13	TRBV7-2	TRBD1	TRBJ1-1	CASSSGQGPEAFF	TGTGCCAGCAGCTCGGGACAGGGCCCTGAAGCTTTCTTT
12	TRBV6-1	.	TRBJ2-5	CASRGTGETQYF	TGTGCCAGCAGGGGGACTGGAGAGACCCAGTACTTC
17	TRBV7-9	.	TRBJ2-7	CASSPRRGGVGRSEQYF	TGTGCCAGCAGCCCTAGGCGCGGCGGCGTAGGGCGTAGCGAGCAGTACTTC
12	TRBV11-2	.	TRBJ2-5	CASSPNQETQYF	TGTGCCAGCAGCCCTAACCAAGAGACCCAGTACTTC
12	TRBV6-5	.	TRBJ2-2	CAGGTNTGELFF	TGTGCGGGGGGGACAAACACCGGGGAGCTGTTTTTT
14	TRBV27	.	TRBJ2-3	CASSLLGSTDTQYF	TGTGCCAGCAGTTTACTAGGTAGCACAGATACGCAGTATTTT
15	TRBV7-9	.	TRBJ2-7	CASSLAGTGLYEQYF	TGTGCCAGCAGCTTGGCGGGGACGGGACTTTACGAGCAGTACTTC
14	TRBV2	.	TRBJ2-5	CASTPREAEETQYF	TGTGCCAGCACTCCCAGGGAGGCCGAAGAGACCCAGTACTTC
14	TRBV29-1	TRBD1	TRBJ1-6	CSVKGTAYNSPLHF	TGCAGCGTTAAGGGGACAGCCTATAATTCACCCCTCCACTTT
16	TRBV7-8	.	TRBJ2-7	CASSLGSVRSSYEQYF	TGTGCCAGCAGCTTAGGCTCCGTCCGAAGCTCCTACGAGCAGTACTTC
17	TRBV9	.	TRBJ2-3	CASSPHSLGGGTDTQYF	TGTGCCAGCAGCCCCCATAGTCTAGGGGGGGGCACAGATACGCAGTATTTT